This T cell receptor beta chain originates from a study of identical twins. Findings and limits, study-wide: These conclusions were based on statistical analysis (cross-sectional, not following the same donors). There was more out-of-frame TCR alpha sharing in monozygotic twins than models estimated.

Points on this clonotype: Its antigen is not identified.

After template switching added a universal primer site, the resulting cDNA carried unique molecular identifiers. TCRdb used MiXCR to reprocess the 5' RACE reads, holding one entry per CDR3 protein. The top ten clones hold around 1.5% of a sample with approximately 890,000 distinct CDR3 sequences, roughly an eighth of them seen once. Germline CDR1 MNHEY, CDR2 SMNVEV (reference sequence). Trimming took off 4 bases at V and 9 bases at J, with 7 bases between the two ends. The CDR3 covers 11 residues. Another study also made use of these data, one on yellow fever vaccine responses in identical twins.

The origin of this receptor is a young woman in good health. The V gene is TRBV27, the J gene TRBJ2-1; D call uncertain. Sequencing used PBMCs. CDR3 amino acids: CASSSQIEQFF. DNA of the CDR3: TGTGCCAGCAGTTCCCAAATTGAGCAGTTCTTC.